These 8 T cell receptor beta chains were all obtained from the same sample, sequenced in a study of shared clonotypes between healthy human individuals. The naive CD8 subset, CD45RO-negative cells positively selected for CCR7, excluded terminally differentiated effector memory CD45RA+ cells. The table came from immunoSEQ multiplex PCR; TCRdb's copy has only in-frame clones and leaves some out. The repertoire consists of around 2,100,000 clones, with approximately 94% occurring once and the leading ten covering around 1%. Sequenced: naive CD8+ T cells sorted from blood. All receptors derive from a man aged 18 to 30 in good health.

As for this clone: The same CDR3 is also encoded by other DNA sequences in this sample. Here the CDR3 DNA reads TGTGCCAGCAGCGCAACAGGGGCGACCTACGAGCAGTACTTC. Translated, it gives CASSATGATYEQYF. The chain employs TRBV9 and TRBJ2-7; 7 nucleotides match TRBD1. J gave up 2 bases and V 3 bases, and 5 bases lay outside the gene matches. This CDR3 contains 14 residues. Germline CDR1 SGDLS, CDR2 YYNGEE.

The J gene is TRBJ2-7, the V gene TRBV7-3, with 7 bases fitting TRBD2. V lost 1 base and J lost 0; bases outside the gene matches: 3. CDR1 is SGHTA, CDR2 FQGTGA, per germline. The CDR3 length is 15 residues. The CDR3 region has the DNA TGTGCCAGCAGCTTAAGGGGAGGGCTCTCCTACGAGCAGTACTTC. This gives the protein CASSLRGGLSYEQYF.

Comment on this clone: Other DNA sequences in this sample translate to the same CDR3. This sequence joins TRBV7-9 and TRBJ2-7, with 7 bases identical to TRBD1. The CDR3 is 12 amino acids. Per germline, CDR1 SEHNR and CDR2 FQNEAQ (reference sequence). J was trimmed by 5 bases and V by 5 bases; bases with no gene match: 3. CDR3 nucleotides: TGTGCCAGCAGCGGAGACAGGGACGAGCAGTACTTC. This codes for CASSGDRDEQYF. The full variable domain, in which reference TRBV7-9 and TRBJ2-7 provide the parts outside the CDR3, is DTGVSQNPRHKITKRGQNVTFRCDPISEHNRLYWYRQTLGQGPEFLTYFQNEAQLEKSRLLSDRFSAERPKGSFSTLEIQRTEQGDSAMYLCASSGDRDEQYFGPGTRLTVT.

The CDR3: CASSTGSTYEQYF. The DNA for the CDR3 is TGTGCCAGCAGTACAGGGTCCACCTACGAGCAGTACTTC. The chain combines TRBV13 with TRBJ2-5; D may be TRBD1 (6 bases). The J call is uncertain, as TRBJ2-7 better fits the DNA end. The CDR3 length is 13 residues. The V gene's germline CDR1 is PRHDT and CDR2 FYEKMQ (reference sequence).

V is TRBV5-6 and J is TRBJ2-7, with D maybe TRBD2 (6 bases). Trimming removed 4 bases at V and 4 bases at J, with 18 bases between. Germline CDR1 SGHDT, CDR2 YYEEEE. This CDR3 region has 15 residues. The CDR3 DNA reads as TGTGCCAGCAGCCCGGAGGGTGCCCTTACTTACGAGCAGTACTTC. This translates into CASSPEGALTYEQYF.

The CDR3 nucleotides are TGTGCCACCAGCAGAGATATGCTGGGTACGGACGAGCAGTACTTC. It codes for CATSRDMLGTDEQYF. The rearrangement uses TRBV15 and TRBJ2-7; D unclear. Germline-derived CDR1 and CDR2 are LNHNV and YYDKDF (reference sequence). Trimming removed 0 bases from V and 5 bases from J, with 14 bases in between. This CDR3 has 15 residues.

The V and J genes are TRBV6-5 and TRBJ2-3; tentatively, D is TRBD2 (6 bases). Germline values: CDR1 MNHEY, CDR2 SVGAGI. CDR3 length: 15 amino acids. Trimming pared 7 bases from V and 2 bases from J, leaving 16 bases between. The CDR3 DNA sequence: TGTGCCAGCAACCCGACTAGTACTCTCACAGATACGCAGTATTTT. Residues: CASNPTSTLTDTQYF.

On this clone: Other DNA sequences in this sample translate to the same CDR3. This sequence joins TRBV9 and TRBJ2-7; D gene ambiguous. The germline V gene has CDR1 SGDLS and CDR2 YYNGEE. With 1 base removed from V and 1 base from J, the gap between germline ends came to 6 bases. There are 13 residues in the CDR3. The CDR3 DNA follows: TGTGCCAGCAGCGTAAGCCCATCCTACGAGCAGTACTTC. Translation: CASSVSPSYEQYF.